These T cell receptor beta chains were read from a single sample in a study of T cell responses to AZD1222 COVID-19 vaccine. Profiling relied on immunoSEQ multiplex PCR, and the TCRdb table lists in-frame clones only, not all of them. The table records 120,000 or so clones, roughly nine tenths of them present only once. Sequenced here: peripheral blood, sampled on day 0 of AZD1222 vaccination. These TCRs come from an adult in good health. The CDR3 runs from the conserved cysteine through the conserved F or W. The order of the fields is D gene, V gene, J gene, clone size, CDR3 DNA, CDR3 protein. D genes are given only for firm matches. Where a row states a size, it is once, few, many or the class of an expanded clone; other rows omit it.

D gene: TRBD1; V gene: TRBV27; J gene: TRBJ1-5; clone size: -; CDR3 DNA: TGTGCCAGCAGTTCAGGGTGGGGACAGGGGGCGCCGGGACAGCCCCAGCATTTT; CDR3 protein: CASSSGWGQGAPGQPQHF
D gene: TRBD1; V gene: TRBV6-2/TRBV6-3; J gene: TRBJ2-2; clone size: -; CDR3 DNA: TGTGCCAGCAGTTACTCGGAAAGGGGGCCTTCCGGGGAGCTGTTTTTT; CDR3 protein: CASSYSERGPSGELFF
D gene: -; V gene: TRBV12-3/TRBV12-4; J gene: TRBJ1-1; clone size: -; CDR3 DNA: TGTGCCAGCAGCGCGCAGGCAAACACTGAAGCTTTCTTT; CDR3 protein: CASSAQANTEAFF
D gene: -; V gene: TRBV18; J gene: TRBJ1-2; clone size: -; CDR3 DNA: TGTGCCAGCTCACCATCAACTAACTATGGCTACACCTTC; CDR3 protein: CASSPSTNYGYTF
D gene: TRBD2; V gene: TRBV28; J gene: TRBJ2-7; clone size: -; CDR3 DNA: TGTGCCAGCAGTTTGCAAAGCGGGAATTCCTACGAGCAGTACTTC; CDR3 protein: CASSLQSGNSYEQYF
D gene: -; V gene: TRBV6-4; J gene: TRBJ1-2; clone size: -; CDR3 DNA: TGTGCCAGCAGTGTCGAAGGGAATTCAAACTATGGCTACACCTTC; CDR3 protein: CASSVEGNSNYGYTF
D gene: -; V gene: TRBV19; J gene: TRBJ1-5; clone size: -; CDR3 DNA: TGTGCCAGTGGGTGGGATCAGCCCCAGCATTTT; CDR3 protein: CASGWDQPQHF
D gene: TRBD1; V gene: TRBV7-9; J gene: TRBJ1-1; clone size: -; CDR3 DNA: TGTGCCAGCAGCTTAGTACGGGGTGCAGGGGGCGTCCGGAACACTGAAGCTTTCTTT; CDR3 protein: CASSLVRGAGGVRNTEAFF
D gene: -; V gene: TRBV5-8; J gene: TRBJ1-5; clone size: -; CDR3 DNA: TGTGCCAGCAGCTTATATGTAGGGAATCAGCCCCAGCATTTT; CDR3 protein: CASSLYVGNQPQHF
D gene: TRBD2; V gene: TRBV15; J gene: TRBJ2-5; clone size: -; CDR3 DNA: TGTGCCACCAGCAGAGGACTAGCAGATAGTCACGAGACCCAGTACTTC; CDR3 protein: CATSRGLADSHETQYF
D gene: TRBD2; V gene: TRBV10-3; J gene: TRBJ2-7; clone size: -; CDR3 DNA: TGTGCCATCAGTGACCCCTCGTGGCGGGAGAGCTACGAGCAGTACTTC; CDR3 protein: CAISDPSWRESYEQYF
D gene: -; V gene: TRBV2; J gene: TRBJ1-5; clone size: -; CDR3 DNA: TGTGCCAGCAGTTTACGGGGAAGCAATCAGCCCCAGCATTTT; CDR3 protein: CASSLRGSNQPQHF
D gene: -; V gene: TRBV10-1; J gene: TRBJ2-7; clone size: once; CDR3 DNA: TGCGCCAGCAGTGATAGGGCTCGACCCCCCTACGAGCAGTACTTC; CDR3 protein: CASSDRARPPYEQYF
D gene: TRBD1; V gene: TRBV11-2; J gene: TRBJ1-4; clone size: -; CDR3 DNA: TGTGCCAGCAGCCCGCCCGGGACAGGGTTTAATGAAAAACTGTTTTTT; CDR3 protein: CASSPPGTGFNEKLFF
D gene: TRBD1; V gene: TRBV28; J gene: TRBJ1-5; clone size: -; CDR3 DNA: TGTGCCAGCACCACGGGACAGGGAAGACAGCCCCAGCATTTT; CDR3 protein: CASTTGQGRQPQHF
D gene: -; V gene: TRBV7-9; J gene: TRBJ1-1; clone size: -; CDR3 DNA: TGTGCCAGCAGCTCTCAGGGGCCTAAGGGGGCTTTCTTT; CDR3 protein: CASSSQGPKGAFF
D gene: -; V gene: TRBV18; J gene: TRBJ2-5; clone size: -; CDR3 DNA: TGTGCCAGCTCACCAGGGACGGAGACCCAGTACTTC; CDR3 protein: CASSPGTETQYF
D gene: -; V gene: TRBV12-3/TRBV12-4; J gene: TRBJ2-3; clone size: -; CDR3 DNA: TGTGCCAGCAGTTTTCACATCTCAGATACGCAGTATTTT; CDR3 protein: CASSFHISDTQYF
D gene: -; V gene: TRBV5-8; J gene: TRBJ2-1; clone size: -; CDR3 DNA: TGTGCCAGCAGCACCGGGATCAATGAGCAGTTCTTC; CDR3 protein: CASSTGINEQFF
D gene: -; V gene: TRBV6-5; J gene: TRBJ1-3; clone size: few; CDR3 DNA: TGTGCCAGCAGTTCGAAGACGGAGATCTCTGGAAACACCATATATTTT; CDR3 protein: CASSSKTEISGNTIYF
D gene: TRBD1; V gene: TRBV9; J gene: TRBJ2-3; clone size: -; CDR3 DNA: TGTGCCAGCAGCGCCGAGGGGGCAGGACCAATAGGTTTAACGCAGTATTTT; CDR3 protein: CASSAEGAGPIGLTQYF
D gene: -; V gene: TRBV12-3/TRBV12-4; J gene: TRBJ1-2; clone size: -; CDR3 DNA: TGTGCCAGCAGTTTAGAGGGTAGGCGCTACACCTTC; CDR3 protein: CASSLEGRRYTF
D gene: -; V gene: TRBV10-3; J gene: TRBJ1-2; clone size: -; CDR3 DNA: TGTGCCATCAGTGAATCAAGTTCCGGATGGTACACTACAAGGGATGGCTACACCTTC; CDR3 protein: CAISESSSGWYTTRDGYTF
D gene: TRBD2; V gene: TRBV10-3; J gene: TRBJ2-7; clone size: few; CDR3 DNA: TGTGCCATCAGTGAGGGGGCTAGCGGGAGAATCGCCTTTAGGGGGGCCTACGAGCAGTACTTC; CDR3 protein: CAISEGASGRIAFRGAYEQYF
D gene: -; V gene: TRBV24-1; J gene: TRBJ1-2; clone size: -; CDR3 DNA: TGTGCCACCAGTGAAACAGGGATCCATGGCTACACCTTC; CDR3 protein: CATSETGIHGYTF
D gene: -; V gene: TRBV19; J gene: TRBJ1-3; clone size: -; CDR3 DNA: TGTGCCAGTAGTATGATCCGTGACCTCTCTGGAAACACCATATATTTT; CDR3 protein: CASSMIRDLSGNTIYF
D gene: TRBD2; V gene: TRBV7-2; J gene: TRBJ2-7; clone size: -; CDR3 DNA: TGTGCCAGCAGCTTAGCCCTAGCGGGAGGCGGCGAGCAGTACTTC; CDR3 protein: CASSLALAGGGEQYF
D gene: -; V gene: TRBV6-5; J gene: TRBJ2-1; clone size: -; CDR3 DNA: TGTGCCAGCAGTCGCAGAAATGAGCAGTTCTTC; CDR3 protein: CASSRRNEQFF
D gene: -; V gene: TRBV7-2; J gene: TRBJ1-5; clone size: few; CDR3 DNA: TGTGCCAGCAGCCCAGTCTGGGGTTTGGATCAGCCCCAGCATTTT; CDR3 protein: CASSPVWGLDQPQHF
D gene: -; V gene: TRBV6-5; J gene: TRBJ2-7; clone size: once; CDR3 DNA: TGTGCCAGCAGAGGGTCCGCTTTCGAGCAGTACTTC; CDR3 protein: CASRGSAFEQYF
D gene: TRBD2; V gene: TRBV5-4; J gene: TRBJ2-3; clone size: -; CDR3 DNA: TGTGCCAGCAGCTTACCGATTAGCGGGTCCCAATGGGGTACGCAGTATTTT; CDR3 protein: CASSLPISGSQWGTQYF
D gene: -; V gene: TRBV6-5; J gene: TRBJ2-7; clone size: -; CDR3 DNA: TGTGCCAGCAGTTACTCCGGGGGGCTCTCCTACGAGCAGTACTTC; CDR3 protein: CASSYSGGLSYEQYF
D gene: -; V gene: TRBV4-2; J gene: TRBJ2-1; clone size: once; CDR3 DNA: TGTGCCAGCAGCCAAGGGGGGAGTATCTACAATGAGCAGTTCTTC; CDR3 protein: CASSQGGSIYNEQFF
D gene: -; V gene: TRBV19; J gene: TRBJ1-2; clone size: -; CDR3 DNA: TGTGCCAGTAGTATTGGGGCGGACTATGGCTACACCTTC; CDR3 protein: CASSIGADYGYTF
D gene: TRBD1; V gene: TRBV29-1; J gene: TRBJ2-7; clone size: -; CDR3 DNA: TGCAGCGTTCGACAGGGGGACTACGAGCAGTACTTC; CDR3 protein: CSVRQGDYEQYF
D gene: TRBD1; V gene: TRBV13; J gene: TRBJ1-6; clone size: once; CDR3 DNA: TGTGCCAGCAGCTTAGTGGTAGGAGGGGGCTCGTCACCCCTCCACTTT; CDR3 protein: CASSLVVGGGSSPLHF
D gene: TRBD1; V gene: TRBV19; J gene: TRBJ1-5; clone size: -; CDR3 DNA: TGTGCCAGTAGTATCGGAGGACAGGGGAACAATCAGCCCCAGCATTTT; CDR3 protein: CASSIGGQGNNQPQHF
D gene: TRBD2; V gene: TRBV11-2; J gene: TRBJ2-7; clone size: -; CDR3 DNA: TGTGCCAGCAGCTTTCGGGGGGACCCCAGGGAGTACTTC; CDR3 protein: CASSFRGDPREYF
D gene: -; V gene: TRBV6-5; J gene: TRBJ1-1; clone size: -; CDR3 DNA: TGTGCCAGCAGCCTCGGGACGAGGAACACTGAAGCTTTCTTT; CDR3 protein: CASSLGTRNTEAFF
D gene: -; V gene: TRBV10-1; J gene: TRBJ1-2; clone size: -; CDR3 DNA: TGCGCCAGCCAGACCCACTGCACACCACACTATGGCTACACCTTC; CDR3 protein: CASQTHCTPHYGYTF
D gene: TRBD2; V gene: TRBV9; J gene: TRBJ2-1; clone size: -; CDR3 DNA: TGTGCCAGCAGCGTAGTAAGCGGGAGCGGGATTGAATCCTACAATGAGCAGTTCTTC; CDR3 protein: CASSVVSGSGIESYNEQFF